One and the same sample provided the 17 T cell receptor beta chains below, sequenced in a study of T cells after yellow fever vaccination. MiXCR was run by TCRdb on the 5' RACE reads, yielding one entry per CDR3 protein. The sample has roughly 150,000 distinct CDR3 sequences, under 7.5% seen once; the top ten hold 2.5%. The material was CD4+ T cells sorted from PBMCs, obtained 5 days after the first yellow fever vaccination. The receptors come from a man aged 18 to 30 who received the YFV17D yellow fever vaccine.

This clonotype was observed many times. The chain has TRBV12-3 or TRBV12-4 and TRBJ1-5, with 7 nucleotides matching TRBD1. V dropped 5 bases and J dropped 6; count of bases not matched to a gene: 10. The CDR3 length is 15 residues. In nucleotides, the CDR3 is TGTGCCAGCAGTCCTCAGACAGGGCAGAGTCAGCCCCAGCATTTT. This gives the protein CASSPQTGQSQPQHF.

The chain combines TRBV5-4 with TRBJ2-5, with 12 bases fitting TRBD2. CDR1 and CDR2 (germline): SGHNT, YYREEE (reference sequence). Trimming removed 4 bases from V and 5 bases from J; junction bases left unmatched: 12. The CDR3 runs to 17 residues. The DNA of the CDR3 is TGTGCCAGCAGCATTATGCTAGCGGGGGGGCCTTCGGAGACCCAGTACTTC. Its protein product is CASSIMLAGGPSETQYF.

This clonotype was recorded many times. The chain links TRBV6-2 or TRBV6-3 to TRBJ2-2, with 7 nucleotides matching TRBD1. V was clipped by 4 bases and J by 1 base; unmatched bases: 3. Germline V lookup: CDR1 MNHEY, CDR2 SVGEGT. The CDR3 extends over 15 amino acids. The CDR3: CASSSGQVNTGELFF. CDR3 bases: TGTGCCAGCAGTTCTGGACAGGTGAACACCGGGGAGCTGTTTTTT.

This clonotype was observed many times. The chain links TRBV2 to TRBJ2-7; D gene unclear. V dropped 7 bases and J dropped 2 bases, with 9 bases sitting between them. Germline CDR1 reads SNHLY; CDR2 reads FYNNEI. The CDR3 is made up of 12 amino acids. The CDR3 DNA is TGTGCCAGCACTTCCTCCACCTACGAGCAGTACGTC. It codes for CASTSSTYEQYV.

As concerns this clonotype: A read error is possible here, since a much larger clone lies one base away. CDR3 region: CAWSTLGQGTDTQYF. CDR3 DNA: TGTGCCTGGAGTACCCTGGGACAGGGCACAGATACGCAGTATTTT. The V and J genes are TRBV30 and TRBJ2-3; 8 bases are shared with TRBD1. Losses at the gene ends were 2 bases for V and 1 base for J; bases not matched to a gene: 5. The germline V gene has CDR1 GTSNPN and CDR2 SVGIG (reference sequence). This CDR3 comprises 15 residues.

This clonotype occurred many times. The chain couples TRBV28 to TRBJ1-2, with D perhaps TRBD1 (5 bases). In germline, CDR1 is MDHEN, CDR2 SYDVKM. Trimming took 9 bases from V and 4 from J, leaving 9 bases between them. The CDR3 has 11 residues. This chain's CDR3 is CASQGTYGYTF. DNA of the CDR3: TGTGCCAGTCAGGGTACCTATGGCTACACCTTC.

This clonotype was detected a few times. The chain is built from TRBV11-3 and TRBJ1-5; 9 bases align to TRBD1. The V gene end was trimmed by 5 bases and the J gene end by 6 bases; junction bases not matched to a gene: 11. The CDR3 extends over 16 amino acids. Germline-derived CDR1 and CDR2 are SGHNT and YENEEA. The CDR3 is CASSTPDRGTFQPQHF. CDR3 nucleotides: TGTGCCAGCAGCACCCCGGACAGGGGTACGTTTCAGCCCCAGCATTTT.

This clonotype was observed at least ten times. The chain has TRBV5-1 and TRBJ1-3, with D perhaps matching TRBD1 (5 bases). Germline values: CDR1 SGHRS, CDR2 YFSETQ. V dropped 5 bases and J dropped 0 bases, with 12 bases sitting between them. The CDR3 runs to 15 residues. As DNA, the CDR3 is TGCGCCAGCAGGGGGCTGGGGATCTCTGGAAACACCATATATTTT. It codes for CASRGLGISGNTIYF. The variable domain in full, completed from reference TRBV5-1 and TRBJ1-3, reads KAGVTQTPRYLIKTRGQQVTLSCSPISGHRSVSWYQQTPGQGLQFLFEYFSETQRNKGNFPGRFSGRQFSNSRSEMNVSTLELGDSALYLCASRGLGISGNTIYFGEGSWLTVV.

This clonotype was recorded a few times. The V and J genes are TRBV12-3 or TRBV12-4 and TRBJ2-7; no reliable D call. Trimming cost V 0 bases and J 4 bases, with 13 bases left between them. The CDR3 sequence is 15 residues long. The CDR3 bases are TGTGCCAGCAGTTTAGCTTCCCCAGGTCGGTACGAGCAGTACTTC. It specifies CASSLASPGRYEQYF.

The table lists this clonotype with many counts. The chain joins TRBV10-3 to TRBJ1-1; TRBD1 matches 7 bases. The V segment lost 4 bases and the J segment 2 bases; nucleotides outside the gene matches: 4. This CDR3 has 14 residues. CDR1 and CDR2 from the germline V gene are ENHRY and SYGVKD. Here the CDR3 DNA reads TGTGCCATCAGTGGGGACAGTTATAACACTGAAGCTTTCTTT. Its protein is CAISGDSYNTEAFF.

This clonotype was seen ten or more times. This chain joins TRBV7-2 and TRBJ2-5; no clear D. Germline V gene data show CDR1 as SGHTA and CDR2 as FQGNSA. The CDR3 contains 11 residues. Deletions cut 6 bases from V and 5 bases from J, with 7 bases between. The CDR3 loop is CASSRWETQYF. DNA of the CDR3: TGTGCCAGCAGTCGGTGGGAGACCCAGTACTTC.

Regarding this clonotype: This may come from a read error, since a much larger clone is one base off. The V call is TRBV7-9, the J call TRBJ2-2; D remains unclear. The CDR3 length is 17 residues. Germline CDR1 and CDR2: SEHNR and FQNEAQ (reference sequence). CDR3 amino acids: CTSRNWVGRHNTGELFF. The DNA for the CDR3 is TGTACCAGCCGAAATTGGGTCGGGCGTCACAACACCGGGGAGCTGTTTTTT.

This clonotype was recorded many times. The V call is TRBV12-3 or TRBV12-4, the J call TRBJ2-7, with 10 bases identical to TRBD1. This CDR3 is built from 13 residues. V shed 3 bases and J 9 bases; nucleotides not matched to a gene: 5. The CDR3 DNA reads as TGTGCCAGCAGTTTCGACAGGGGGCTTCGGCAGTACTTC. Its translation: CASSFDRGLRQYF.

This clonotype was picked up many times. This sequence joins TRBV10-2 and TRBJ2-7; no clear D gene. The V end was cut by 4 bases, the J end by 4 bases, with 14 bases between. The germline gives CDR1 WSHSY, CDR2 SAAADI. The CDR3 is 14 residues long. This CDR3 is CASSAPRLGYEQYF. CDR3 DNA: TGCGCCAGCAGTGCCCCCCGTTTGGGTTACGAGCAGTACTTC.

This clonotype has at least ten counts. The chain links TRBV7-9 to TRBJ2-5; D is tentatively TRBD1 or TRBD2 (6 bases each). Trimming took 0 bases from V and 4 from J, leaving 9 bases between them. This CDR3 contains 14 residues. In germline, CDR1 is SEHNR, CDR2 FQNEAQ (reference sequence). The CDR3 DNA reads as TGTGCCAGCAGCTTAGCAGGAGGGGGAGAGACCCAGTACTTC. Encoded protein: CASSLAGGGETQYF.

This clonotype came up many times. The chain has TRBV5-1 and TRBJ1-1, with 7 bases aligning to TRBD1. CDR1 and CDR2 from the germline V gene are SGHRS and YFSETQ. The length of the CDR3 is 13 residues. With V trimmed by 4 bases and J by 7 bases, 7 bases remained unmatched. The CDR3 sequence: CASSIDRAFEAFF. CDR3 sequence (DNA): TGCGCCAGCAGCATTGACAGGGCGTTTGAAGCTTTCTTT.

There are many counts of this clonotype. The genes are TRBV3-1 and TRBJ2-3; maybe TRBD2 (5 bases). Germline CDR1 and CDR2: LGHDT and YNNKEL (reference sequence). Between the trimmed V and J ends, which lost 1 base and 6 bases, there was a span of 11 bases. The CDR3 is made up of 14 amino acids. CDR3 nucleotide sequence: TGTGCCAGCAGCCAAGGGGCCCCGGGGGATACGCAGTATTTT. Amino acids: CASSQGAPGDTQYF.